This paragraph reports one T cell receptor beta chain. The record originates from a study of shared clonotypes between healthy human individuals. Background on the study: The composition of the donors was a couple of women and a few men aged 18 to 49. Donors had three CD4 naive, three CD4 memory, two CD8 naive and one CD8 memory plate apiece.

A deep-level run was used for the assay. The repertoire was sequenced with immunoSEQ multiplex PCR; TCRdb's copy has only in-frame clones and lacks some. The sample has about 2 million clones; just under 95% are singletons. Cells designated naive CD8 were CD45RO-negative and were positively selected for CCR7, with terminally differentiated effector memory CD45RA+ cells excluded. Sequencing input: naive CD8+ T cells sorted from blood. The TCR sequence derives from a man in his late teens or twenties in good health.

The CDR3 DNA is TGTGCCAGCAGTCCCTGGCTCCAAGAGACCCAGTACTTC. Translating gives CASSPWLQETQYF. The J gene is TRBJ2-5, the V gene TRBV6-6; unclear D gene. The ends were cut back, 5 bases at V and 1 base at J, with 8 bases in the middle. The CDR3 is made up of 13 amino acids. The germline V gene encodes CDR1 MNHNY and CDR2 SVGAGI (reference sequence).